This T cell receptor (beta chain) derives from a study of early T cells in non-severe SARS-CoV-2 infection (dated by TCRdb to the early 2020s). About the investigation overall: Because TCR sequencing was done on bulk RNA from unsorted whole blood, the alpha and beta chains could not be paired. Study-wide conclusions, independent of this receptor: VDJdb matching was skewed toward anti-spike CD8 responses and likely underestimated virus-specific expansions by missing private and CD4 specificities.

This clonotype is classified as medium-sized (0.01 to 0.1%). The target of this receptor is not known. The input lacks base qualities; no much larger clone sits a single base away. The method behind the library was 5' RACE. Sequenced using a NextSeq 500. To correct for sequencing error and PCR bias, the TCR library protocol tagged individual cDNA molecules with unique molecular identifiers. Both TCR alpha and beta chains were sequenced, and tight co-correlation was observed between alpha and beta sequence abundances in each sample. In the source study's methods: Decombinator V4 was used to annotate the V gene, J gene and CDR3 of the TCR sequences. Expanded TCRs were defined as changing significantly between any two time points under a Poisson model with p below 0.0001. TCR abundances were normalised to the total number of TCRs sequenced per sample and expressed as counts per million. MAIT TCRs were defined by TRAV1-2 paired with TRAJ12, TRAJ20 or TRAJ33, and iNKT TCRs by TRAV10 paired with TRAJ18. VDJdb, accessed 1 November 2021, was searched for CMV, EBV and SARS-CoV-2 annotated TCRs, with TCRs annotated for multiple antigens excluded. Using fastp trimming at Q25 and MiXCR clonotype assembly, TCRdb reanalyzed the public sequencing data and kept in-frame beta chains. Under each unique CDR3 protein, matching rows form one entry showing the most common genes and DNA. These V and J calls are TCRdb output, not the study's own analysis. This sample is represented by roughly 34,000 distinct CDR3 sequences; approximately 6.9% of them were singletons. In total, the top ten clones hold about 12% of the sample.

The germline V gene (reference sequence) provides CDR1 GTSNPN and CDR2 SVGIG. From its cysteine to its phenylalanine, the CDR3 spans 11 amino acids. The kept DNA is CDR3 alone, 33 bases in frame from the first base. This was a case-control study nested in a cohort of healthcare workers in London, UK, who had nasopharyngeal swab PCR tests and blood samples taken every week. Between 23 and 31 March 2020, the week of the UK lockdown, healthcare workers were enrolled and then followed up weekly for as long as 16 weeks. The sample in question was whole blood, obtained at baseline. The sequence came from an adult who was a healthcare worker with PCR-confirmed SARS-CoV-2 infection or an uninfected control (not recorded which). The chain links TRBV30 with TRBJ1-4, with the D gene not confidently named. This receptor carries the CDR3 CGTRVDEKLFF. The nucleotide sequence reads TGTGGGACGAGGGTCGATGAAAAACTGTTTTTT.